This section outlines one T cell receptor beta chain sequence together with its context. Its antigen is still unknown. Per-nucleotide qualities are absent, and no much larger clonotype sits a single base away. The data stem from a study of blood T cell repertoires in COVID-19 (dated by TCRdb to the early 2020s). General notes on the study: Samples from collaborators originated in the United States, Italy and Spain and spanned both the acute and convalescent phases of COVID-19. The samples were drawn from two sources: the first 160 participants of the ongoing ImmuneRACE study, and 1,000 to 1,500 subjects contributed by 6 global collaborators. The material from the prospective study consisted of cDNA or gDNA derived from T cells, B-cell-depleted T cells, or PBMCs. Where available, HLA class I and class II types were taken from metadata supplied by the sample provider and were not determined by assay-based typing. The repertoires were released in a freely available public database meant as a resource for research on the immune response to SARS-CoV-2. Sample metadata almost always included a de-identified subject ID, COVID-19 status, age in years and sex. Deeply sampled blood TCRbeta repertoires from subjects exposed to, actively infected with, or recovered from COVID-19 were included in the dataset. Findings and caveats that apply to the study as a whole: The quantity of clinical and demographic metadata differed by source and by participant and was supplied without curation.

TCRbeta CDR3 regions were amplified from genomic DNA by means of the immunoSEQ Assay, a bias-controlled multiplex PCR. Per the source publication's procedure: The number of nucleated cells in each sample was estimated by amplification of reference gene primers within the assay. To quantify the absolute abundance of each unique TCRbeta CDR3 rearrangement, sequence reads were collapsed and filtered. For each sample, productive Simpson clonality was calculated as the square root of Simpson's diversity index across productive rearrangements. TCRdb re-hosts the immuneACCESS table, in-frame sequences only. Its copies lack some clones; in the studies checked, an unresolved V gene accounts for under half of them, and the cause for the rest is not known. That table supplies the V and J calls and clone size; D and trimming were determined from the DNA. The sample has under 90,000 clones on record, about 80% of them singletons. 10% to 15% of the sample is taken by the ten largest.

Each collaborating institution followed its own protocols to collect whole blood in K2EDTA tubes. Collaborator samples were shipped for TCRbeta analysis as frozen whole blood, isolated PBMCs, or DNA extracted from either sample type. Here V drops 7 bases and J drops 7 bases, and the junction holds 4 bases not matched to any gene. In the germline V gene, CDR1 corresponds to SGHDT and CDR2 to YYEEEE. The CDR3 covers 12 residues, taking in both the cysteine and the phenylalanine. The entry retains the CDR3 DNA only, 36 bases that are in frame from base 1. The clonotype comes from a human donor in a cohort sampled during active COVID-19. The sample consisted of peripheral blood. This chain joins TRBV5-6 to TRBJ1-4; 7 of the junction bases match TRBD1. The DNA is as follows: TGTGCCAGCTCCTCAGGGGGTGAAAAACTGTTTTTT. This encodes CASSSGGEKLFF.